A selection of T cell receptor beta chains follows, all from one sample in a study of identical twins. One entry per CDR3 protein, called by TCRdb with MiXCR from the 5' RACE reads. Here the sample spans around 1.7 million distinct CDR3 sequences, under 35% being singletons. Material: cord blood. The receptors were sampled from a newborn girl in good health. CDR3s include the opening cysteine and the closing phenylalanine or tryptophan. The order of the fields is D gene, V gene, J gene, clone size, CDR3 DNA, CDR3 protein. The D gene is left open where the match is weak. Clone size is stated in some rows and not others, as once, few, many or a class when expanded.

d_call: TRBD2; v_call: TRBV7-8; j_call: TRBJ2-1; clone_size: .; cdr3_nt: TGTGCCAGCAGCAATTCGATCAGCGGGAATTTAGATGAGCAGTTCTTC; cdr3_aa: CASSNSISGNLDEQFF
d_call: TRBD2; v_call: TRBV29-1; j_call: TRBJ2-1; clone_size: .; cdr3_nt: TGCAGCGCTGAAGATCCTCGGACTAGCCCGGAGGGGCAGTTCTTC; cdr3_aa: CSAEDPRTSPEGQFF
d_call: .; v_call: TRBV20-1; j_call: TRBJ1-1; clone_size: .; cdr3_nt: TGCAGTGCTAGAGACAGGGGAAATGAAGCTTTCTTT; cdr3_aa: CSARDRGNEAFF
d_call: .; v_call: TRBV11-2; j_call: TRBJ1-2; clone_size: .; cdr3_nt: TGTGCCAGCAGCTTAGGTTGGCAGGGAGGAGATGGCTACACCTTC; cdr3_aa: CASSLGWQGGDGYTF
d_call: TRBD1; v_call: TRBV28; j_call: TRBJ2-5; clone_size: .; cdr3_nt: TGTGCCAGCAGTTACCGGACAGGGGAGGTACAAGAGACCCAGTACTTC; cdr3_aa: CASSYRTGEVQETQYF
d_call: TRBD1; v_call: TRBV12-3/TRBV12-4; j_call: TRBJ1-4; clone_size: many; cdr3_nt: TGTGCCAGCAGTGCGGACAGGGGCGTGGGGGAAAAACTGTTTTTT; cdr3_aa: CASSADRGVGEKLFF
d_call: .; v_call: TRBV3-1; j_call: TRBJ1-1; clone_size: .; cdr3_nt: TGTGCCAGCAGCCAAACGGAAAATGAAGCTTTCTTT; cdr3_aa: CASSQTENEAFF
d_call: TRBD2; v_call: TRBV12-3/TRBV12-4; j_call: TRBJ2-3; clone_size: many; cdr3_nt: TGCGCCAGCAGCTTAATAGCGGGAGTGGGAACAGATACGCAGTATTTT; cdr3_aa: CASSLIAGVGTDTQYF
d_call: TRBD2; v_call: TRBV3-1; j_call: TRBJ2-1; clone_size: few; cdr3_nt: TGTGCCAGCAGGAGCGGGACCCAGGGGCAGTTCTTC; cdr3_aa: CASRSGTQGQFF
d_call: TRBD1; v_call: TRBV24-1; j_call: TRBJ2-2; clone_size: few; cdr3_nt: TGTGCCACCAGACAGGGGTCTCAGCGCACCGGGGAGCTGTTTTTT; cdr3_aa: CATRQGSQRTGELFF
d_call: .; v_call: TRBV28; j_call: TRBJ1-5; clone_size: few; cdr3_nt: TGTGCCAGCAGCGGGGCACGGCAGCCCCAGCATTTT; cdr3_aa: CASSGARQPQHF
d_call: .; v_call: TRBV20-1; j_call: TRBJ2-5; clone_size: .; cdr3_nt: TGCAGTGCTAGCCCCCGGCCCTTGAGCCATGAGCAGTACTTC; cdr3_aa: CSASPRPLSHEQYF
d_call: .; v_call: TRBV12-3/TRBV12-4; j_call: TRBJ1-6; clone_size: .; cdr3_nt: TGTGCCACCGTGGGCCCAAATTCACCCCCCCACTTT; cdr3_aa: CATVGPNSPPHF
d_call: .; v_call: TRBV29-1; j_call: TRBJ2-2; clone_size: .; cdr3_nt: TGCAGCGTTTACCAGACCGGGGAGCTGTTTTTT; cdr3_aa: CSVYQTGELFF
d_call: TRBD2; v_call: TRBV28; j_call: TRBJ2-1; clone_size: .; cdr3_nt: TGTGCCAGCACCCTCGGGGGACTATCTTTAGAGACCCAGTTCTTC; cdr3_aa: CASTLGGLSLETQFF
d_call: .; v_call: TRBV9; j_call: TRBJ2-3; clone_size: .; cdr3_nt: TGTGCCAGCAGCGTGGGGAGAACCTTTTGGACAGATACGCAGTATTTT; cdr3_aa: CASSVGRTFWTDTQYF
d_call: .; v_call: TRBV28; j_call: TRBJ2-3; clone_size: .; cdr3_nt: TGTGCCACCCGGGAGAGGGGTAGCACAGATACGCAGTATTTT; cdr3_aa: CATRERGSTDTQYF
d_call: TRBD1; v_call: TRBV25-1; j_call: TRBJ1-4; clone_size: few; cdr3_nt: TGTGCCAGCAGCGACAGGGTGAGGGAAAAACTGTTTTTT; cdr3_aa: CASSDRVREKLFF
d_call: .; v_call: TRBV11-2; j_call: TRBJ1-4; clone_size: few; cdr3_nt: TGTGCCAGCAGCTTAGACTTTTTTGAAAAACTGTTTTTT; cdr3_aa: CASSLDFFEKLFF
d_call: TRBD2; v_call: TRBV7-2; j_call: TRBJ2-3; clone_size: .; cdr3_nt: TGTGCCAGCAGCTTAGAAGCGGGGGGAGATACGCAGTATTTT; cdr3_aa: CASSLEAGGDTQYF
d_call: .; v_call: TRBV2; j_call: TRBJ1-2; clone_size: .; cdr3_nt: TGTGCCAGCAGTGAAGGCGGCAGTCTCTTCTACACCTTC; cdr3_aa: CASSEGGSLFYTF
d_call: TRBD2; v_call: TRBV2; j_call: TRBJ2-7; clone_size: .; cdr3_nt: TGTGCCAGCAGTGACGCCGGGACTAGCGTCTCCTACGAGCAGTACTTC; cdr3_aa: CASSDAGTSVSYEQYF
d_call: .; v_call: TRBV20-1; j_call: TRBJ1-1; clone_size: few; cdr3_nt: TGCAGTGCTAGTTTGGGGGCAGCTTTCTTT; cdr3_aa: CSASLGAAFF
d_call: .; v_call: TRBV12-5; j_call: TRBJ2-7; clone_size: .; cdr3_nt: TGTGCTAGTGCCAGTAGTGGGTCCTACGAGCAGTACTTC; cdr3_aa: CASASSGSYEQYF
d_call: .; v_call: TRBV13; j_call: TRBJ2-3; clone_size: few; cdr3_nt: TGTGCCAGCAGCCAAGCAGGGGATGGGGCCACAGATACGCAGTATTTT; cdr3_aa: CASSQAGDGATDTQYF
d_call: TRBD2; v_call: TRBV29-1; j_call: TRBJ2-2; clone_size: .; cdr3_nt: TGCAGCGGTCTGGGGGCCACTAGCGGGAGACCCGGGGAGCTGTTTTTT; cdr3_aa: CSGLGATSGRPGELFF
d_call: .; v_call: TRBV28; j_call: TRBJ2-7; clone_size: few; cdr3_nt: TGTGCCAGCAGTCCCCCCTACCTTCCCTACGAGCAGTACTTC; cdr3_aa: CASSPPYLPYEQYF
d_call: TRBD2; v_call: TRBV7-2; j_call: TRBJ2-7; clone_size: .; cdr3_nt: TGTGCCAGCAGCTCCGTGCCGGGACTAGTTTGCGAGCAGTACTTC; cdr3_aa: CASSSVPGLVCEQYF
d_call: .; v_call: TRBV19; j_call: TRBJ2-3; clone_size: few; cdr3_nt: TGTGCCAGTAGTTCTCGACTAGGAGGGGTCACAGATACGCAGTATTTT; cdr3_aa: CASSSRLGGVTDTQYF
d_call: .; v_call: TRBV3-1; j_call: TRBJ2-1; clone_size: .; cdr3_nt: TGTGCCAGCAGCCAAGGTCCACTCCCTGTGGAAGGGACCCAGTTCTTC; cdr3_aa: CASSQGPLPVEGTQFF
d_call: TRBD1; v_call: TRBV6-6; j_call: TRBJ1-5; clone_size: few; cdr3_nt: TGTGCCAGCAGTATTTATACGGACAGGGGGCAGCCCCAGCATTTT; cdr3_aa: CASSIYTDRGQPQHF
d_call: TRBD2; v_call: TRBV10-3; j_call: TRBJ2-1; clone_size: few; cdr3_nt: TGTGCCATCAGTGAGTCGAAGGGCGGGAGAAACAGCGAGCAGTTCTTC; cdr3_aa: CAISESKGGRNSEQFF
d_call: TRBD1; v_call: TRBV24-1; j_call: TRBJ2-7; clone_size: .; cdr3_nt: TGTGCCACCAGTGACTACCGGGACAGGGGTGAGCAGTACTTC; cdr3_aa: CATSDYRDRGEQYF
d_call: .; v_call: TRBV20-1; j_call: TRBJ2-2; clone_size: .; cdr3_nt: TGCAGTGCTAGCGTGGACGGACACACCGGGGAGCTGTTTTTT; cdr3_aa: CSASVDGHTGELFF
d_call: .; v_call: TRBV20-1; j_call: TRBJ2-1; clone_size: .; cdr3_nt: TGCAGTGCTAGAGCCAGCGGTCCCTACAATGAGCAGTTCTTC; cdr3_aa: CSARASGPYNEQFF
d_call: .; v_call: TRBV20-1; j_call: TRBJ1-1; clone_size: .; cdr3_nt: TGCAGTACTAGAGGGGGGATGAACACTGAAGCTTTCTTT; cdr3_aa: CSTRGGMNTEAFF
d_call: TRBD2; v_call: TRBV12-3/TRBV12-4; j_call: TRBJ2-5; clone_size: .; cdr3_nt: TGTGCCAGCAGGACTAGCGGGGGCTCGGGGACCCAGTACTTC; cdr3_aa: CASRTSGGSGTQYF
d_call: TRBD2; v_call: TRBV6-5; j_call: TRBJ2-3; clone_size: many; cdr3_nt: TGTGCCAGCCCGCTAGCGGGGGGTGGCACAGATACGCAGTATTTT; cdr3_aa: CASPLAGGGTDTQYF
d_call: TRBD2; v_call: TRBV6-6; j_call: TRBJ2-3; clone_size: .; cdr3_nt: TGTGCCAGCAGTTCGGCTGCGGGGGACTATACGCAGTATTTT; cdr3_aa: CASSSAAGDYTQYF
d_call: TRBD2; v_call: TRBV5-1; j_call: TRBJ2-3; clone_size: few; cdr3_nt: TGCGCCAGCAGCCCACTAGCGGTGGGTGGAGATACGCAGTATTTT; cdr3_aa: CASSPLAVGGDTQYF
d_call: TRBD1; v_call: TRBV4-2; j_call: TRBJ2-7; clone_size: .; cdr3_nt: TGTGCCAGCAGCCGAGACAGGGGCCTCCGGTCCAATGAGCAGTACTTC; cdr3_aa: CASSRDRGLRSNEQYF
d_call: TRBD2; v_call: TRBV20-1; j_call: TRBJ2-7; clone_size: few; cdr3_nt: TGCAGTGCTAGTTTAGCGGGGGGGCCCTACGAGCAGTACTTC; cdr3_aa: CSASLAGGPYEQYF
d_call: TRBD1; v_call: TRBV18; j_call: TRBJ2-7; clone_size: few; cdr3_nt: TGTGCCAGCTCACCCTTGGACAGGGGGCAAAGCGAGCAGTACTTC; cdr3_aa: CASSPLDRGQSEQYF
d_call: TRBD2; v_call: TRBV13; j_call: TRBJ2-1; clone_size: .; cdr3_nt: TGTGCCAGCAGCTCTCTTTCGAGTCCCAGCGGGGGCTCCTACAATGAGCAGTTCTTC; cdr3_aa: CASSSLSSPSGGSYNEQFF
d_call: .; v_call: TRBV21-1; j_call: TRBJ1-5; clone_size: few; cdr3_nt: TGTGCCAGCAGCAAAGCGGGGACATTCGATCAGCCCCAGCATTTT; cdr3_aa: CASSKAGTFDQPQHF
d_call: .; v_call: TRBV18; j_call: TRBJ1-6; clone_size: .; cdr3_nt: TGTGTCAGCTCACCCCAGCACTGGGGTTCACCCCTCCACTTT; cdr3_aa: CVSSPQHWGSPLHF
d_call: TRBD2; v_call: TRBV7-2; j_call: TRBJ2-7; clone_size: .; cdr3_nt: TGTGCCAGCAGCTTTTGGTCGGGGGGTGTCGACGAGCAGTACTTC; cdr3_aa: CASSFWSGGVDEQYF
d_call: TRBD2; v_call: TRBV10-3; j_call: TRBJ2-3; clone_size: .; cdr3_nt: TGTGCCATCATGGGGACTAGAGGCACAGATACGCAGTATTTT; cdr3_aa: CAIMGTRGTDTQYF
d_call: .; v_call: TRBV4-2; j_call: TRBJ1-6; clone_size: .; cdr3_nt: TGTGCCAGCAGCCAAGAGGGGGGTTCACCCCTCCACTTT; cdr3_aa: CASSQEGGSPLHF
d_call: TRBD2; v_call: TRBV5-8; j_call: TRBJ2-1; clone_size: .; cdr3_nt: TGTGCCAGCAGCTCGCTAGCGGGAGTAAGGGAGCAGTTCTTC; cdr3_aa: CASSSLAGVREQFF
d_call: TRBD1; v_call: TRBV7-9; j_call: TRBJ1-4; clone_size: .; cdr3_nt: TGTGCCAGCGGCGCAACGACAGGGGGGCCTAATGAAAAACTGTTTTTT; cdr3_aa: CASGATTGGPNEKLFF
d_call: TRBD1; v_call: TRBV14; j_call: TRBJ2-7; clone_size: .; cdr3_nt: TGTGCCAGCAGCCAAGCTAATGTGGGGACAGTCTCCTACGAGCAGTACTTC; cdr3_aa: CASSQANVGTVSYEQYF
d_call: .; v_call: TRBV6-6; j_call: TRBJ2-1; clone_size: .; cdr3_nt: TGTGCCAGCAGCCAGACCTTTGCGGGGGCTTTTATCAATGAGCAGTTCTTC; cdr3_aa: CASSQTFAGAFINEQFF
d_call: .; v_call: TRBV5-1; j_call: TRBJ2-3; clone_size: once; cdr3_nt: TGCGCCACCCGGCTATCAGGCACAGATACGCAGTATTTT; cdr3_aa: CATRLSGTDTQYF
d_call: .; v_call: TRBV4-1; j_call: TRBJ1-2; clone_size: .; cdr3_nt: TGCGCCAGCAGCCAAGTCCCAGATTTCCACGGCTACACCTTC; cdr3_aa: CASSQVPDFHGYTF
d_call: TRBD1; v_call: TRBV28; j_call: TRBJ2-6; clone_size: .; cdr3_nt: TGTGCCAGCACCCAACAGGGGTTGGGCTCTGAGGCCAACGTCCTGACTTTC; cdr3_aa: CASTQQGLGSEANVLTF
d_call: TRBD1; v_call: TRBV20-1; j_call: TRBJ1-6; clone_size: few; cdr3_nt: TGCAGTGCTAAACAGGGGGCCGTCAATTCACCCCTCCACTTT; cdr3_aa: CSAKQGAVNSPLHF